This T cell receptor beta chain was found in a study of a mutant IDH1 vaccine in newly diagnosed glioma. About the study: Patients in the study were vaccinated eight times, receiving shots in weeks 1, 3, 5, 7, 11, 15, 19 and 23. The therapy given earlier, which was standard therapy, consisted of radiotherapy, temozolomide, or both, and most of the patients received both.

CDR1 is SGHDT and CDR2 is YYEEEE in the germline V gene. V was clipped by 0 bases and J by 13 bases, with 8 bases between them. The CDR3 has 11 amino acids. On this clone: What it recognizes is unknown.

TCRdb keeps only in-frame clones here, not all; method: immunoSEQ multiplex PCR. Altogether under 150,000 clones are present, around 77% being singletons, with the ten largest covering around 5.5%. Time point of the sample: week 11, during vaccination. With topical imiquimod, each dose of the vaccine consisted of 300 ug of mutant IDH1 20-mer peptide. Source: PBMCs, taken from a glioma patient whose treatment included an IDH1 peptide vaccine. The origin of this receptor is a man aged 35-49 years with glioma. This chain connects TRBV5-6 to TRBJ2-1; D might be TRBD1 (5 bases). CDR3 DNA: TGTGCCAGCAGCTTGGATAGGGGTCAGTTCTTC. This encodes CASSLDRGQFF.